The next 29 T cell receptor beta chains were all read from a single sample in a study of blood T cell repertoires in COVID-19. TCRdb's copy holds only in-frame clones and misses some; the assay was immunoSEQ multiplex PCR. The sample records over 120,000 clones, approximately 88% being singletons. Sample: peripheral blood. The receptors stem from a man between 65 and 85 years old with acute or convalescent COVID-19.

The chain couples TRBV6-1 to TRBJ2-7, with 8 bases fitting TRBD1. V shed 2 bases and J 6 bases; nucleotides not matched to a gene: 9. CDR3 length: 15 residues. Germline-derived CDR1 and CDR2 are MNHNS and SASEGT. The CDR3 DNA reads as TGTGCCAGCAGTGAACACGGACAGGGTGTTCGCGAGCAGTACTTC. This translates into CASSEHGQGVREQYF.

This clone has a handful of counts. The gene calls are TRBV10-3 and TRBJ1-6; 9 nucleotides match TRBD1. This CDR3 spans 16 amino acids. Germline loops: CDR1 ENHRY, CDR2 SYGVKD. Trimming at V came to 3 bases and at J to 10 bases, leaving 10 bases not matched to a gene. The CDR3 sequence: CAISDPGTGLGSPLHF. CDR3 sequence (DNA): TGTGCCATCAGTGACCCCGGGACAGGGTTAGGATCACCCCTCCACTTT.

The CDR3 sequence: CASSLGGQGGEKLFF. CDR3 DNA: TGTGCCAGCAGCTTAGGGGGACAGGGCGGCGAAAAACTGTTTTTT. The genes are TRBV7-6 and TRBJ1-4, with TRBD1 identical over 9 bases. V dropped 1 base and J dropped 8; count of bases not matched to a gene: 5. Germline V CDR1 and CDR2: SGHVS, FNYEAQ. The CDR3 has 15 amino acids. The full variable domain, rest sourced from reference TRBV7-6 and TRBJ1-4, is GAGVSQSPRYKVTKRGQDVALRCDPISGHVSLYWYRQALGQGPEFLTYFNYEAQQDKSGLPNDRFSAERPEGSISTLTIQRTEQRDSAMYRCASSLGGQGGEKLFFGSGTQLSVL.

With respect to this clone: One end of the junction is discordant with germline, which a read error may explain. The genes are TRBV5-5 and TRBJ2-1, with TRBD1 identical over 7 bases. CDR3 length equals 9 residues. Germline V lookup: CDR1 SGHKS, CDR2 YYEKEE (reference sequence). CDR3 nucleotide sequence: TGTGCCAGCGGGACAGAGCGGTTCTTC. Amino acids: CASGTERFF.

This clone was picked up a small number of times. This rearrangement joins TRBV6-5 to TRBJ2-7, with D possibly matching TRBD1 (6 bases). V dropped 8 bases and J dropped 2 bases, with 16 bases sitting between them. This CDR3 spans 14 amino acids. Germline V gives CDR1 MNHEY, CDR2 SVGAGI. The CDR3 protein is CASQTQGLPYEQYF. The CDR3 nucleotides read TGTGCCAGCCAAACTCAGGGGTTGCCCTACGAGCAGTACTTC.

This chain links TRBV10-1 with TRBJ1-4; 7 bases map to TRBD1. CDR1 and CDR2 from the germline V gene are WNHNN and SYGVQD (reference sequence). The CDR3 length is 14 residues. The CDR3 protein is CAGPRQGRCEKLFF. CDR3 nucleotides: TGCGCGGGACCCCGACAGGGCAGATGTGAAAAACTGTTTTTT.

The chain employs TRBV7-2 and TRBJ2-3, with a tentative D call TRBD2 (6 bases). The CDR3 covers 16 residues. Deletions cut 2 bases from V and 5 bases from J, with 17 bases between. The V gene's germline CDR1 is SGHTA and CDR2 FQGNSA. CDR3 protein: CASSLQGTGGLDTQYF. Here the CDR3 DNA reads TGTGCCAGCAGCTTACAAGGGACTGGAGGATTAGATACGCAGTATTTT.

V usage is TRBV7-9 and J usage is TRBJ1-4; TRBD1 matches 9 bases. CDR1 and CDR2 (germline): SEHNR, FQNEAQ (reference sequence). CDR3 size: 14 residues. Germline trimming cut 3 bases from V and 5 bases from J; bases unmatched to any gene: 1. The DNA for the CDR3 is TGTGCCAGCAGCTTTACAGGGGGCAATGAAAAACTGTTTTTT. Protein sequence: CASSFTGGNEKLFF. Complete variable domain (other parts from reference TRBV7-9 and TRBJ1-4): DTGVSQNPRHKITKRGQNVTFRCDPISEHNRLYWYRQTLGQGPEFLTYFQNEAQLEKSRLLSDRFSAERPKGSFSTLEIQRTEQGDSAMYLCASSFTGGNEKLFFGSGTQLSVL.

The chain has TRBV12-3 or TRBV12-4 and TRBJ1-2; D is unclear. V was trimmed by 3 bases and J by 8 bases, leaving 13 bases between them. The length of the CDR3 is 13 residues. DNA of the CDR3: TGTGCCAGCAGTTTTAGTCGTGAGCGCGGCTACACCTTC. Translation gives CASSFSRERGYTF.

This clone was seen a single time. This chain joins TRBV19 and TRBJ1-2; TRBD1 aligns across 7 bases. The CDR3 has 19 amino acids. Germline V gene lookup returns CDR1 LNHDA and CDR2 SQIVND (reference sequence). V shed 0 bases and J 1 base; nucleotides not matched to a gene: 14. The CDR3 DNA follows: TGTGCCAGTAGTATAGATCGTGACAGGGAACCCTCATTTAACTATGGCTACACCTTC. Translation: CASSIDRDREPSFNYGYTF.

V gene TRBV5-4 combines with J gene TRBJ1-5; D gene unclear. Germline V gene data show CDR1 as SGHNT and CDR2 as YYREEE (reference sequence). The CDR3 length is 13 residues. Between the trimmed V and J ends, which lost 3 bases and 4 bases, there was a span of 8 bases. In nucleotides, the CDR3 is TGTGCCAGCAGCTGGGAGGGTAATCAGCCCCAGCATTTT. Protein: CASSWEGNQPQHF.

J is TRBJ2-1 and V is TRBV19; 8 bases agree with TRBD2. The CDR3 consists of 14 residues. CDR1 and CDR2 (germline): LNHDA, SQIVND (reference sequence). The J segment lost 11 bases and the V segment lost 3 bases, leaving 9 bases of the junction unmatched. The CDR3 loop is CASSIKRRGGKQFF. Here the CDR3 DNA reads TGTGCCAGTAGTATTAAGAGACGGGGGGGCAAGCAGTTCTTC.

This chain links TRBV7-2 with TRBJ1-2, with 7 bases matching TRBD1. Germline CDR1 reads SGHTA; CDR2 reads FQGNSA. With 5 bases clipped from V and 5 bases from J, the junction kept 14 bases outside the gene matches. This CDR3 comprises 16 residues. The CDR3 DNA reads TGTGCCAGCAGCGAGACGGGACAGACGGCGGTTTATGGCTACACCTTC. Residues: CASSETGQTAVYGYTF.

V gene TRBV19 combines with J gene TRBJ1-5; 7 bases match TRBD1. Trimming removed 6 bases from V and 0 bases from J; junction bases left unmatched: 8. The CDR3 extends over 16 amino acids. Per germline, CDR1 LNHDA and CDR2 SQIVND (reference sequence). CDR3 coding DNA: TGTGCCAGTAGGTTTGGGACAGCCCATAGCAATCAGCCCCAGCATTTT. Protein sequence: CASRFGTAHSNQPQHF.

The gene calls are TRBV28 and TRBJ1-5; a weak D match, TRBD1 (5 bases). CDR1 is MDHEN and CDR2 is SYDVKM in the germline V gene. Trimming stripped 6 bases from V and 1 base from J, with 10 bases between. The CDR3 is 14 residues long. The CDR3 DNA reads TGTGCCAGCAGGGGGGGTCTCAGCAATCAGCCCCAGCATTTT. Its protein product is CASRGGLSNQPQHF.

The DNA of the CDR3 is TGTGCCAACGACCCTCGCGGAGGTACGCAGTATTTT. This encodes CANDPRGGTQYF. V usage is TRBV28 and J usage is TRBJ2-3; D perhaps matches TRBD2 (5 bases). Germline V CDR1 and CDR2: MDHEN, SYDVKM. Trimming stripped 10 bases from V and 8 bases from J, with 16 bases between. The CDR3 contains 12 residues.

This chain connects TRBV5-1 to TRBJ1-1, with D maybe TRBD1 (6 bases). CDR3 length: 14 residues. V gave up 4 bases and J gave up 9 bases, with 19 bases separating them. The V gene's germline CDR1 is SGHRS and CDR2 YFSETQ. The CDR3 DNA reads TGCGCCAGCAGCCCACAGGGTACTGTGCGTCAAGCTTTCTTT. Encoded protein: CASSPQGTVRQAFF.

The rearrangement uses TRBV2 and TRBJ1-1; no reliable D call. The V and J ends lost 9 bases and 2 bases respectively, with 13 bases between them. Germline V CDR1 and CDR2: SNHLY, FYNNEI. The CDR3 has 13 amino acids. CDR3 residues: CARTPPTNTEAFF. The CDR3 DNA reads TGTGCCAGAACCCCCCCAACAAACACTGAAGCTTTCTTT.

This clone was counted a single time. V and J are TRBV19 and TRBJ1-1, with D possibly being TRBD1 (5 bases). Germline-derived CDR1 and CDR2 are LNHDA and SQIVND (reference sequence). This CDR3 region has 14 residues. Trimming took 3 bases from V and 7 from J, leaving 15 bases between them. Here the CDR3 DNA reads TGTGCCAGTAGTATCGGGACGGAGGGATTTGAAGCTTTCTTT. Translation: CASSIGTEGFEAFF.

The chain carries TRBV2 and TRBJ2-3; D gene uncertain. Germline V lookup: CDR1 SNHLY, CDR2 FYNNEI. This CDR3 region has 13 residues. Between the trimmed V and J ends, which lost 4 bases and 2 bases, there was a span of 7 bases. CDR3 sequence (DNA): TGTGCCAGCAGTGTCCAGTCCACAGATACGCAGTATTTT. Translating it yields CASSVQSTDTQYF.

The chain carries TRBV10-2 and TRBJ1-5, with TRBD1 matching over 9 bases. Germline loops: CDR1 WSHSY, CDR2 SAAADI. V dropped 7 bases and J dropped 3; count of bases not matched to a gene: 4. This CDR3 is built from 14 residues. The CDR3 DNA sequence: TGCGCCAGCATGGGACAGGGACACAATCAGCCCCAGCATTTT. This gives the protein CASMGQGHNQPQHF.

The chain is built from TRBV7-8 and TRBJ2-1; 11 bases agree with TRBD2. The CDR3 runs to 15 residues. Germline trimming cut 5 bases from V and 4 bases from J; bases unmatched to any gene: 4. Germline CDR1 SGHVS, CDR2 FQNEAQ. The CDR3 DNA sequence: TGTGCCAGCAGCGCAACTAGCGGGGGTTACAATGAGCAGTTCTTC. It encodes CASSATSGGYNEQFF.

This chain uses TRBV18 with TRBJ2-1, with D possibly being TRBD2 (5 bases). Germline assignment: CDR1 KGHSH and CDR2 LQKENI. V lost 6 bases and J lost 9, with 12 bases in between. There are 12 residues in the CDR3. The CDR3 DNA reads TGTGCCAGCTCCCCGGAGGAAGGTGAGCAGTTCTTC. The encoded protein is CASSPEEGEQFF.

In nucleotides, the CDR3 is TGCGCCAGCAGTGAGGCCTGGACGGGATCCTACGAGCAGTACTTC. Translated: CASSEAWTGSYEQYF. This sequence joins TRBV10-2 and TRBJ2-7; a possible D gene is TRBD2 (5 bases). V lost 2 bases and J lost 1, with 12 bases in between. Germline CDR1 reads WSHSY; CDR2 reads SAAADI. The CDR3 contains 15 residues.

The chain joins TRBV5-4 to TRBJ1-6, with 7 bases matching TRBD1. The CDR3 runs 15 residues. Germline-derived CDR1 and CDR2 are SGHNT and YYREEE (reference sequence). V gave up 4 bases and J gave up 5 bases; unmatched junction bases: 6. CDR3 sequence: CASSPLQGNNSPLHF. CDR3 DNA: TGTGCCAGCAGCCCCTTACAGGGGAATAATTCACCCCTCCACTTT.

This rearrangement joins TRBV19 to TRBJ2-1, with 9 bases identical to TRBD1. Germline CDR1 and CDR2: LNHDA and SQIVND (reference sequence). V lost 0 bases to trimming and J lost 6 bases; unmatched junction nucleotides: 6. There are 16 residues in the CDR3. The CDR3 sequence: CASSIEPGQGRNEQFF. DNA for the CDR3: TGTGCCAGTAGTATAGAACCGGGACAGGGTCGCAATGAGCAGTTCTTC.

Remarks on this clone: Other DNA sequences in this sample translate to the same CDR3. V gene TRBV2 combines with J gene TRBJ1-1; D gene ambiguous. The CDR3 length is 14 residues. V lost 2 bases and J lost 1, with 8 bases in between. Germline V CDR1 and CDR2: SNHLY, FYNNEI. CDR3 nucleotides: TGTGCCAGCAGTGAAAGAGGGCGGAACACTGAAGCTTTCTTT. Its translation: CASSERGRNTEAFF.

Points on this clone: The junction does not match germline at one end; this may be a read error. CDR3 region: CAGSPDSQETQYF. The CDR3 DNA sequence: TGTGCCGGCAGCCCCGACAGTCAAGAGACCCAGTACTTC. The chain uses TRBV5-5 and TRBJ2-5; the D gene is possibly TRBD1 (5 bases). The CDR3 covers 13 residues. CDR1 is SGHKS and CDR2 is YYEKEE in the germline V gene (reference sequence).

This chain uses TRBV7-9 with TRBJ2-1; 9 bases line up with TRBD1. Trimming cost V 8 bases and J 8 bases; bases outside gene matches: 10. The germline CDR1 and CDR2 sequences are SEHNR and FQNEAQ (reference sequence). This CDR3 contains 14 residues. In nucleotides, the CDR3 is TGTGCCAGCCCAACAGGGGGCGAGTTGTATGAGCAGTTCTTC. Translating it yields CASPTGGELYEQFF.